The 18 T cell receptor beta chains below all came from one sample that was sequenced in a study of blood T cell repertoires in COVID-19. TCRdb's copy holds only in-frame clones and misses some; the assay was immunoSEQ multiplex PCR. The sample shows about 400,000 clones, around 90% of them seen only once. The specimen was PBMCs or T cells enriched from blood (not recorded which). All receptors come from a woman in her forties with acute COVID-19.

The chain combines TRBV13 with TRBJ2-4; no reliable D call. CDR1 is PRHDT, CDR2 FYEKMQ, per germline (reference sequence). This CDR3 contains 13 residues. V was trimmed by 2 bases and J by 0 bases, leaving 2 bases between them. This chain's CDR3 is CASSLLAKNIQYF. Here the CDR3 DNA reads TGTGCCAGCAGCTTACTAGCCAAAAACATTCAGTACTTC.

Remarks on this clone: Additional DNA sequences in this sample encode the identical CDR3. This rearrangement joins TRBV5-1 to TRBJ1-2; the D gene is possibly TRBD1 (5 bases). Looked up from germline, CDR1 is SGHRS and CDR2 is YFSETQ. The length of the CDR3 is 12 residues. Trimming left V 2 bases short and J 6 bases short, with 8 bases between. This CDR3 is CASSFLGDGYTF. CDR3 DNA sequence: TGCGCCAGCAGCTTTTTAGGGGATGGCTACACCTTC.

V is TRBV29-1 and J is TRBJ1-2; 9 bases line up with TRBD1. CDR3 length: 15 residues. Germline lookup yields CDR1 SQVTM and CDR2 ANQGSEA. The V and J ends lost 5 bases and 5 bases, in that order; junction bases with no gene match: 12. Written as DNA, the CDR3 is TGCAGCGTTTCAAGAGCGGGACAGGGAGGATATGGCTACACCTTC. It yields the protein CSVSRAGQGGYGYTF. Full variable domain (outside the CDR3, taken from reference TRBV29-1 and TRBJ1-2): SAVISQKPSRDICQRGTSLTIQCQVDSQVTMMFWYRQQPGQSLTLIATANQGSEATYESGFVIDKFPISRPNLTFSTLTVSNMSPEDSSIYLCSVSRAGQGGYGYTFGSGTRLTVV.

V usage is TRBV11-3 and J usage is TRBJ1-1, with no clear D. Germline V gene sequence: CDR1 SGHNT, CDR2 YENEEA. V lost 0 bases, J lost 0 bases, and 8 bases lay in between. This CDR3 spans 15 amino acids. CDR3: CASSLDGTVNTEAFF. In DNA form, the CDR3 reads TGTGCCAGCAGCTTAGATGGCACAGTGAACACTGAAGCTTTCTTT.

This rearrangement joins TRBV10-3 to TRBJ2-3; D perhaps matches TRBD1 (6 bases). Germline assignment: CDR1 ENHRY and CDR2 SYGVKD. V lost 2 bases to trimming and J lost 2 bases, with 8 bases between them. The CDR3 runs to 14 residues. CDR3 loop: CAISEGQYTDTQYF. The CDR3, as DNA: TGTGCCATCAGTGAGGGACAGTACACAGATACGCAGTATTTT.

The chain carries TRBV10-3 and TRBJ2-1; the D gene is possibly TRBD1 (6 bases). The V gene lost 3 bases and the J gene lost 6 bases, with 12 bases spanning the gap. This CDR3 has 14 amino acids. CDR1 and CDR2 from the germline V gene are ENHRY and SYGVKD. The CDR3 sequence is CAISDWGLLNEQFF. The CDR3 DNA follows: TGTGCCATCAGTGACTGGGGGCTACTCAATGAGCAGTTCTTC.

The CDR3 DNA follows: TGTGCCAGCAGACCCCGGACTATGCAGAGCTCCTACAATGAGCAGTTCTTC. The encoded protein is CASRPRTMQSSYNEQFF. This sequence joins TRBV27 and TRBJ2-1; D perhaps matches TRBD2 (6 bases). Between the trimmed V and J ends, which lost 6 bases and 0 bases, there was a span of 18 bases. The length of the CDR3 is 17 residues. The germline V gene has CDR1 MNHEY and CDR2 SMNVEV (reference sequence).

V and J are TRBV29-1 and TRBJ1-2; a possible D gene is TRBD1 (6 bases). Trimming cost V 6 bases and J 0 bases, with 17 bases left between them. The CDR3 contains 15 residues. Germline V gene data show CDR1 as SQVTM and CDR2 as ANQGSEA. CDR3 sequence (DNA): TGCAGCGTCCCGGGACAAGGGGCTACTAACTATGGCTACACCTTC. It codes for CSVPGQGATNYGYTF.

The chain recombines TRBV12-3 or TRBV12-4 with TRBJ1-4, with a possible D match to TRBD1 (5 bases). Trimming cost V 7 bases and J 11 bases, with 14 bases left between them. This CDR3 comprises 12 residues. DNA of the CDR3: TGTGCCAGCACCCTTAGGGGAGGCAAACTGTTTTTT. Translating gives CASTLRGGKLFF.

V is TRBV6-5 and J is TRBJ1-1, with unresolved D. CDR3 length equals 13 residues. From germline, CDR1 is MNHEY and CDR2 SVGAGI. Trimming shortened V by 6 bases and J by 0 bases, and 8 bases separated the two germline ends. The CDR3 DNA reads TGTGCCAGCAGGGTAAGCTTGAACACTGAAGCTTTCTTT. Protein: CASRVSLNTEAFF.

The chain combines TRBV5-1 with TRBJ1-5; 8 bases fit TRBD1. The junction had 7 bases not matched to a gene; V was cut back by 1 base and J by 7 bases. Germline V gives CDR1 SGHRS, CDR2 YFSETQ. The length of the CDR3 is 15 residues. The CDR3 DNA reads TGCGCCAGCAGCTTGAACCCAGGGGGCGAGCAGCCCCAGCATTTT. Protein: CASSLNPGGEQPQHF.

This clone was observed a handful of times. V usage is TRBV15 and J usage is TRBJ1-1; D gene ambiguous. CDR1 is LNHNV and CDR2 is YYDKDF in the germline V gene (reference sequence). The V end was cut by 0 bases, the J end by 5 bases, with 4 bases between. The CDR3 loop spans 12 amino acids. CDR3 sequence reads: CATSRDRTEAFF. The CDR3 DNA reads TGTGCCACCAGCAGAGATCGGACTGAAGCTTTCTTT.

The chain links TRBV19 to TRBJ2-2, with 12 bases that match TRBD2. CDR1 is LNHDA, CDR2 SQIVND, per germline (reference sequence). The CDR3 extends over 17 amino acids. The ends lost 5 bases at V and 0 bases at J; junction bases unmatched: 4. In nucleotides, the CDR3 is TGTGCCAGTAGTTACGGACTAGCGGGATCGAACACCGGGGAGCTGTTTTTT. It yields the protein CASSYGLAGSNTGELFF.

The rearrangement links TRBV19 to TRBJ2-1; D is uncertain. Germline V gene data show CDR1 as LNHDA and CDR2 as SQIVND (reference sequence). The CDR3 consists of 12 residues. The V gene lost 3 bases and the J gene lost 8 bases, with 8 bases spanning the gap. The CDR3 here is CASSIPGYEQFF. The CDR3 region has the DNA TGTGCCAGTAGTATCCCCGGGTATGAGCAGTTCTTC.

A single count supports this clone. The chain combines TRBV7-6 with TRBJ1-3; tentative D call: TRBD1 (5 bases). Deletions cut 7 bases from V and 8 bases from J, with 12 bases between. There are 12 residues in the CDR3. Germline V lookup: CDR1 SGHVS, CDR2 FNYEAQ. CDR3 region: CASKGHRDTIYF. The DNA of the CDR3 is TGTGCCAGCAAGGGGCATCGGGACACCATATATTTT.

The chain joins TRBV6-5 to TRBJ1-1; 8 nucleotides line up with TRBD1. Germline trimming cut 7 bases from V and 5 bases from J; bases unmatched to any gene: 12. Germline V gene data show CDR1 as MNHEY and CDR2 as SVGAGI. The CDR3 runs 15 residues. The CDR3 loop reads CASNIPGRQGTEAFF. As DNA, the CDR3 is TGTGCCAGCAACATACCGGGGAGACAGGGGACTGAAGCTTTCTTT.

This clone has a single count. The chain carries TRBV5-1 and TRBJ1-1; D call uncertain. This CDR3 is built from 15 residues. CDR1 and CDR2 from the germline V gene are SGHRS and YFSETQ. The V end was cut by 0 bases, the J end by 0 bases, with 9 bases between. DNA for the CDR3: TGCGCCAGCAGCTTGGATAACAGCTTGAACACTGAAGCTTTCTTT. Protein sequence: CASSLDNSLNTEAFF.

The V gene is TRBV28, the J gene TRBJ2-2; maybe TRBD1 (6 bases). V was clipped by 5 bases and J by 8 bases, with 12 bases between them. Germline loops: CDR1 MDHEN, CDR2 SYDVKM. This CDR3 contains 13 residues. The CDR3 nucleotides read TGTGCCAGCAGTGAGGCAGGGGCGGGGGAGCTGTTTTTT. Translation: CASSEAGAGELFF.